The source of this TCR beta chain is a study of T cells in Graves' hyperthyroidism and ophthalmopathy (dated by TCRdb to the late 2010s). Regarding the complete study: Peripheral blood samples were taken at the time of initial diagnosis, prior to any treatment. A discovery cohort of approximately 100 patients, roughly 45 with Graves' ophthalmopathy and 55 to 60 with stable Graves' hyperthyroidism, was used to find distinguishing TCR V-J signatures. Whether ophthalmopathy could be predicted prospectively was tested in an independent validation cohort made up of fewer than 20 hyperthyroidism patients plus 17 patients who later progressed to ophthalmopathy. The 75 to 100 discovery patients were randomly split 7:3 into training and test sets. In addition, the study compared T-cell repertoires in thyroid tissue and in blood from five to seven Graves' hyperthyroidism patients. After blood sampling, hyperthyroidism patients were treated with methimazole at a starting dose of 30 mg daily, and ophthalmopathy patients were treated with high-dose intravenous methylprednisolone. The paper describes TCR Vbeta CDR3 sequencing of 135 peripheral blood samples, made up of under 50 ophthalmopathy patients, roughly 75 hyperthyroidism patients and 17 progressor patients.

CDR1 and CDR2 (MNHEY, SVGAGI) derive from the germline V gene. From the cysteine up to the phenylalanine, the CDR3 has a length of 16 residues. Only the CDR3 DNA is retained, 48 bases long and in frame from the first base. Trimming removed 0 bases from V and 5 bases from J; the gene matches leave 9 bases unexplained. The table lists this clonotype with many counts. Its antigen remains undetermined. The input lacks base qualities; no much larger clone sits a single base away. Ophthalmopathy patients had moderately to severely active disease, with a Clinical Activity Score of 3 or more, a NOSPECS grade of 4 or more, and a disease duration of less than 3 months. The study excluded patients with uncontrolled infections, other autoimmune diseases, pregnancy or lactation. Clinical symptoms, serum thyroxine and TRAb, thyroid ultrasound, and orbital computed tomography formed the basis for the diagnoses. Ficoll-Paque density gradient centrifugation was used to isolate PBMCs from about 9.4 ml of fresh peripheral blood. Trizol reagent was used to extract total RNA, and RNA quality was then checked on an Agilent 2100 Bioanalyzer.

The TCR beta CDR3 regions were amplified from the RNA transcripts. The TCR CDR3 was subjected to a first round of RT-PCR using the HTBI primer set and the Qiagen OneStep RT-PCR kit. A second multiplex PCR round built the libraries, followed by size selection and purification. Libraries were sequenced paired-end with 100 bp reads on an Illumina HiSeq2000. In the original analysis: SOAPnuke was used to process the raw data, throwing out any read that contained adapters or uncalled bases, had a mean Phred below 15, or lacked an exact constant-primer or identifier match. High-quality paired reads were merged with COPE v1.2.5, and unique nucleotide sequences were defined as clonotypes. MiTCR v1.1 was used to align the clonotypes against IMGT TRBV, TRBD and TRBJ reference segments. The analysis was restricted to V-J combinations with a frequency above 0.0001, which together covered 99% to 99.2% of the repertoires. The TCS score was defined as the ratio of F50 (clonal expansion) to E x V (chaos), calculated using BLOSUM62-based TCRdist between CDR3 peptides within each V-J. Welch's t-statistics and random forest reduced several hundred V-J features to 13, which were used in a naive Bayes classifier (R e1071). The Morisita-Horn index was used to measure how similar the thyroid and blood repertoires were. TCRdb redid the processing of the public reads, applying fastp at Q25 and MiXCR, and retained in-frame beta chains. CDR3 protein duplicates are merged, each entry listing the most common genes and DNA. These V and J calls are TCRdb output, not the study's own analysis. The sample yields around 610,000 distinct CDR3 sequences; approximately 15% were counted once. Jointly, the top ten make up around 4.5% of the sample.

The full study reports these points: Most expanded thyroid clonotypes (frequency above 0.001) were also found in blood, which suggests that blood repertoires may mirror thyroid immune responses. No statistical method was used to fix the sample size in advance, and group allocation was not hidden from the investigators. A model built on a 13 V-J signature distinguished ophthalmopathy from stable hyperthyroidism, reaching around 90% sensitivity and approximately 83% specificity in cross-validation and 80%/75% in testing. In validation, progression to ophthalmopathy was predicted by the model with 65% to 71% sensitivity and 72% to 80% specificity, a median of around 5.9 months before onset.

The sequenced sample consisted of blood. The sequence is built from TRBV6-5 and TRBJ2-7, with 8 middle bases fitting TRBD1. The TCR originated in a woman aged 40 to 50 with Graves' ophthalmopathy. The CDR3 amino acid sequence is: CASSYSGPRQGNEQYF. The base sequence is TGTGCCAGCAGTTACTCGGGTCCGAGACAGGGGAACGAGCAGTACTTC.